The next 25 T cell receptor beta chains were all read from a single sample in a study of blood T cells in healthy people across ages. Combining a sample-barcoded 5' primer with a J-beta primer mix, a second PCR ran for 7 to 11 cycles. TCRdb fed the 5' RACE reads into MiXCR, producing one record per CDR3 protein. This sample yields approximately 900,000 distinct CDR3 sequences, of which roughly 43% are seen a single time; over 10% belongs to the top ten. Material: blood. These receptors were taken from a man in his thirties or forties in good health.

This chain joins TRBV27 and TRBJ2-3; D is perhaps TRBD1 (6 bases). Germline V gene lookup returns CDR1 MNHEY and CDR2 SMNVEV (reference sequence). Trimming took off 5 bases at V and 1 base at J, with 13 bases between the two ends. The CDR3 sequence is 15 residues long. For the CDR3, the DNA is TGTGCCAGCAGTCCATATCGGACAGGCACAGATACGCAGTATTTT. It yields the protein CASSPYRTGTDTQYF.

This sequence joins TRBV5-1 and TRBJ2-7, with 8 nucleotides matching TRBD1. V shed 4 bases and J 5 bases; nucleotides not matched to a gene: 5. The CDR3 runs 13 residues. In germline, CDR1 is SGHRS, CDR2 YFSETQ. CDR3: CASSGPTGDEQYF. CDR3 nucleotides: TGCGCCAGCAGCGGACCGACAGGGGACGAGCAGTACTTC.

The sample holds one count of this clonotype. One end of the junction is discordant with germline, which a read error may explain. The chain is built from TRBV3-1 and TRBJ1-3; D is perhaps TRBD1 (5 bases). The CDR3 spans 16 residues. CDR1 is LGHDT, CDR2 YNNKEL, per germline (reference sequence). The CDR3 region is CAGSQFSGGGGNTIYF. In DNA form, the CDR3 reads TGTGCCGGCAGCCAATTCTCGGGGGGTGGCGGAAACACCATATATTTT. Together with reference TRBV3-1 and TRBJ1-3, the CDR3 gives the full variable domain: DTAVSQTPKYLVTQMGNDKSIKCEQNLGHDTMYWYKQDSKKFLKIMFSYNNKELIINETVPNRFSPKSPDKAHLNLHINSLELGDSAVYFCAGSQFSGGGGNTIYFGEGSWLTVV.

The chain recombines TRBV30 with TRBJ2-1; 10 positions agree with TRBD1. The length of the CDR3 is 14 residues. Germline lookup yields CDR1 GTSNPN and CDR2 SVGIG (reference sequence). V trimming: 4 bases; J trimming: 7 bases; junction bases outside the gene matches: 7. The CDR3 DNA follows: TGTGCCTGGAATAGGGACAGGGGAAGGAATGAGCAGTTCTTC. Translated: CAWNRDRGRNEQFF.

In this sample, this clonotype turned up a few times. V usage is TRBV28 and J usage is TRBJ2-1; tentatively, D is TRBD1 or TRBD2 (5 bases each). V lost 5 bases, J lost 5 bases, and 13 bases lay in between. This CDR3 comprises 14 residues. CDR1 is MDHEN and CDR2 is SYDVKM in the germline V gene. The CDR3 sequence: CASSIGTANNEQFF. As DNA, the CDR3 is TGTGCCAGCAGTATCGGGACGGCCAACAATGAGCAGTTCTTC.

V is TRBV5-1 and J is TRBJ1-2, with TRBD1 as a possible D gene (5 bases). Germline V gene data show CDR1 as SGHRS and CDR2 as YFSETQ. The CDR3 has 14 amino acids. Between the trimmed V and J ends, which lost 2 bases and 3 bases, there was a span of 11 bases. The CDR3 DNA reads TGCGCCAGCAGCTTTCAGGGTCTGGACTATGGCTACACCTTC. Its translation is CASSFQGLDYGYTF. The whole variable domain, remainder taken from reference TRBV5-1 and TRBJ1-2, is KAGVTQTPRYLIKTRGQQVTLSCSPISGHRSVSWYQQTPGQGLQFLFEYFSETQRNKGNFPGRFSGRQFSNSRSEMNVSTLELGDSALYLCASSFQGLDYGYTFGSGTRLTVV.

In regard to this clonotype: Germline is not matched at one junction end, which may reflect a read error. V gene TRBV5-1 combines with J gene TRBJ1-1; 7 nucleotides line up with TRBD1. Germline CDR1 reads SGHRS; CDR2 reads YFSETQ. The CDR3 sequence is 14 residues long. This chain's CDR3 is CASSLTGVVTEVFF. CDR3 nucleotide sequence: TGCGCCAGCAGCCTTACAGGGGTAGTCACTGAAGTTTTCTTT.

V is TRBV6-2 or TRBV6-3 and J is TRBJ1-1; D not certain. Per the germline V gene, CDR1 is MNHEY and CDR2 is SVGEGT. There are 13 residues in the CDR3. Deletions cut 6 bases from V and 2 bases from J, with 10 bases between. The CDR3 sequence is CASRNSINTEAFF. Here the CDR3 DNA reads TGTGCCAGCAGGAACAGCATTAACACTGAAGCTTTCTTT.

This clonotype was seen a few times. The genes are TRBV4-3 and TRBJ2-6, with D perhaps being TRBD1 or TRBD2 (5 bases each). Germline V CDR1 and CDR2: LGHNA, YSLEER. The CDR3 consists of 17 residues. V lost 1 base, J lost 0 bases, and 10 bases lay in between. Here the CDR3 DNA reads TGCGCCAGCAGCCAAGGGGACGGATACTCTGGGGCCAACGTCCTGACTTTC. This encodes CASSQGDGYSGANVLTF.

The genes are TRBV7-2 and TRBJ1-5; D gene ambiguous. In germline, CDR1 is SGHTA, CDR2 FQGNSA. The V end was cut by 1 base, the J end by 3 bases, with 10 bases between. The CDR3 runs to 15 residues. The CDR3 region has the DNA TGTGCCAGCAGCTTAGGGACTGCCTTCAATCAGCCCCAGCATTTT. The encoded protein is CASSLGTAFNQPQHF.

The V call is TRBV7-6, the J call TRBJ2-4, with TRBD1 matching over 9 bases. With V trimmed by 1 base and J by 16 bases, 11 bases remained unmatched. The CDR3 extends over 14 amino acids. The germline gives CDR1 SGHVS, CDR2 FNYEAQ. CDR3 in amino acids: CASSLGQGGSEQYF. The DNA of the CDR3 is TGTGCCAGCAGCTTAGGACAGGGGGGAAGCGAGCAATACTTC.

The rearrangement links TRBV7-2 to TRBJ2-1; 8 bases fit TRBD2. With 2 bases clipped from V and 6 bases from J, the junction kept 12 bases outside the gene matches. The CDR3 is made up of 17 amino acids. CDR1 and CDR2 from the germline V gene are SGHTA and FQGNSA. The CDR3 nucleotides read TGTGCCAGCAGCTTATGGGCCGGGACTAGGGGGTCCAATGAGCAGTTCTTC. Amino acids: CASSLWAGTRGSNEQFF.

J is TRBJ2-4 and V is TRBV20-1, with 9 bases fitting TRBD2. The last part of the DNA fits TRBJ2-7 better; the J call may be wrong. The germline CDR1 and CDR2 sequences are DFQATT and SNEGSKA (reference sequence). The CDR3 totals 14 residues. The CDR3 is CSAWAGTSNYEQYF. The CDR3 DNA sequence: TGCAGTGCTTGGGCCGGGACTAGCAACTACGAGCAGTACTTC.

This clonotype was seen more than once but under ten times. The genes are TRBV3-1 and TRBJ1-6, with 9 bases lining up with TRBD1. CDR1 LGHDT and CDR2 YNNKEL come from the germline V gene (reference sequence). The CDR3 has 14 amino acids. V was pared by 1 base and J by 9 bases, with 1 base of the junction left unmatched. The CDR3: CASSQADRGSPLHF. The CDR3 DNA reads TGTGCCAGCAGCCAAGCGGACAGGGGTTCACCCCTCCACTTT.

The table lists this clonotype with many counts. The V and J genes are TRBV20-1 and TRBJ1-5; D unclear. The CDR3 totals 15 residues. With 6 bases removed from V and 3 bases from J, the gap between germline ends came to 18 bases. Germline V gene sequence: CDR1 DFQATT, CDR2 SNEGSKA (reference sequence). CDR3: CSAPLRAEPNQPQHF. CDR3 bases: TGCAGTGCCCCCCTCCGAGCAGAGCCCAATCAGCCCCAGCATTTT.

This chain joins TRBV20-1 and TRBJ2-7; TRBD1 agrees at 7 bases. The CDR3 loop spans 16 amino acids. V shed 1 base, J shed 5 bases, and the junction held 14 bases outside the gene matches. Germline CDR1 DFQATT, CDR2 SNEGSKA (reference sequence). The CDR3 region is CSARGWVRQGDNEQYF. DNA of the CDR3: TGCAGTGCTAGAGGATGGGTGAGACAGGGTGACAACGAGCAGTACTTC.

The CDR3 loop is CSARDVGQGALNTQYF. The CDR3 bases are TGCAGTGCTAGAGATGTCGGCCAGGGGGCTTTGAATACGCAGTATTTT. The chain employs TRBV20-1 and TRBJ2-3; TRBD1 agrees at 8 bases. The CDR3 contains 16 residues. CDR1 and CDR2 from the germline V gene are DFQATT and SNEGSKA (reference sequence). V was clipped by 0 bases and J by 7 bases; unmatched bases: 12.

The CDR3 nucleotides are TGTGCCAGCAGTCCCACGGACAGCGGAGCCTACGAGCAGTACTTC. Translated: CASSPTDSGAYEQYF. This rearrangement joins TRBV6-5 to TRBJ2-4; D might be TRBD1 (6 bases). The closer fit of TRBJ2-7 to the DNA end suggests the J call may be wrong. This CDR3 is built from 15 residues. Germline loops: CDR1 MNHEY, CDR2 SVGAGI.

This clonotype was seen more than once but under ten times. V is TRBV7-6 and J is TRBJ2-5; 7 nucleotides align to TRBD1. Germline trimming cut 5 bases from V and 4 bases from J; bases unmatched to any gene: 4. Germline V lookup: CDR1 SGHVS, CDR2 FNYEAQ. CDR3 length: 13 residues. The CDR3 DNA reads TGTGCCAGCAGCACGGGACAGATAGAGACCCAGTACTTC. This translates into CASSTGQIETQYF. Full variable domain (missing parts from reference TRBV7-6 and TRBJ2-5): GAGVSQSPRYKVTKRGQDVALRCDPISGHVSLYWYRQALGQGPEFLTYFNYEAQQDKSGLPNDRFSAERPEGSISTLTIQRTEQRDSAMYRCASSTGQIETQYFGPGTRLLVL.

V is TRBV27 and J is TRBJ1-1; 9 nucleotides match TRBD1. CDR1 and CDR2 from the germline V gene are MNHEY and SMNVEV (reference sequence). The CDR3 has 17 residues. V lost 6 bases to trimming and J lost 1 base; unmatched junction nucleotides: 12. The CDR3 protein is CASSLDRGGFPNTEAFF. DNA for the CDR3: TGTGCCAGCAGCCTTGACAGGGGGGGATTTCCGAACACTGAAGCTTTCTTT.

This clonotype was counted between two and nine times. The rearrangement links TRBV29-1 to TRBJ2-3, with TRBD1 as a possible D gene (6 bases). The V end was cut by 4 bases, the J end by 3 bases, with 14 bases between. CDR1 and CDR2 (germline): SQVTM, ANQGSEA. The CDR3 sequence is 14 residues long. CDR3 sequence reads: CSVVVQGSTDTQYF. CDR3 DNA sequence: TGCAGCGTTGTGGTTCAGGGGTCGACAGATACGCAGTATTTT.

The V gene is TRBV12-3 or TRBV12-4, the J gene TRBJ2-7; D gene uncertain. Deletions cut 5 bases from V and 5 bases from J, with 16 bases between. The CDR3 loop spans 14 amino acids. CDR3 residues: CASSPRTLANEQYF. The CDR3 nucleotides are TGTGCCAGCAGTCCCAGGACCTTAGCCAACGAGCAGTACTTC.

The V call is TRBV29-1, the J call TRBJ2-2; 7 positions agree with TRBD1. CDR3 length: 14 residues. Germline V CDR1 and CDR2: SQVTM, ANQGSEA. With V trimmed by 3 bases and J by 4 bases, 5 bases remained unmatched. CDR3 residues: CSVDGDSGTGELFF. The DNA for the CDR3 is TGCAGCGTTGATGGGGACAGCGGCACCGGGGAGCTGTTTTTT.

The chain employs TRBV4-3 and TRBJ2-1, with 7 bases lining up with TRBD2. This CDR3 spans 18 amino acids. V trimming: 0 bases; J trimming: 0 bases; junction bases outside the gene matches: 8. Germline loops: CDR1 LGHNA, CDR2 YSLEER. The CDR3 loop is CASSQDLSRGSSYNEQFF. In nucleotides, the CDR3 is TGCGCCAGCAGCCAAGATCTTTCGCGGGGGAGCTCCTACAATGAGCAGTTCTTC.

This sequence joins TRBV6-2 or TRBV6-3 and TRBJ2-3; the D gene is possibly TRBD2 (7 bases). This CDR3 is 15 amino acids long. CDR1 MNHEY and CDR2 SVGEGT come from the germline V gene. The V and J ends lost 2 bases and 4 bases respectively, with 13 bases between them. The CDR3 spells CASSYIGGRADTQYF. The CDR3 DNA reads TGTGCCAGCAGTTACATCGGGGGGCGCGCAGATACGCAGTATTTT.